The rows below give T cell receptor beta chains drawn from one sample of a study of cytomegalovirus exposure and HLA in healthy donors. TCRdb's copy holds only in-frame clones and misses some; the assay was immunoSEQ multiplex PCR. Among 120,000 or so clones listed, roughly 80% were seen once. Sequenced input: PBMCs. The receptors here all came from a woman between 40 and 50 years old in good health and CMV-seropositive. The CDR3 runs from the conserved cysteine through the conserved F or W.

TRBJ2-6 20 TRBV4-3 CASSQIYVGRGVGGANVLTF
TRBJ1-1 11 TRBV5-4 CASSSQGAIHF
TRBJ2-5 13 TRBV30 CAWSVQVQETQYF
TRBJ2-7 16 TRBV5-6 CASSSLRGGQGAREYF
TRBJ1-2 13 TRBV19 CASTISGNYGYTF
TRBJ2-3 16 TRBV9 CASSVGQQGKTDTQYF
TRBJ1-1 14 TRBV10-3 CAISRQGENTEAFF
TRBJ2-1 19 TRBV15 CATSRDRMTSGRDYNEQFF
TRBJ1-1 16 TRBV14 CASSQLGQGLNTEAFF
TRBJ2-5 16 TRBV5-1 CASSPGLAPIQETQYF
TRBJ2-5 15 TRBV2 CASSVLAGDQETQYF
TRBJ1-1 13 TRBV7-3 CASSAHTNTEAFF
TRBJ2-7 14 TRBV5-1 CASSSDRGLNEQYF
TRBJ1-1 13 TRBV18 CASSMGQNTEAFF
TRBJ1-1 15 TRBV11-2 CASSFNGDRGSEAFF
TRBJ1-5 15 TRBV10-3 CAISQGQGAEQPQHF
TRBJ2-7 18 TRBV2 CASIRGGTSGRTAYEQYF
TRBJ2-7 13 TRBV19 CASSIGLAREQYF
TRBJ2-1 15 TRBV5-4 CASSLRGGRYNEQFF
TRBJ1-1 13 TRBV4-3 CASSQAGNTEAFF
TRBJ2-5 17 TRBV5-1 CASSLAEGGWREETQYF
TRBJ2-3 15 TRBV4-1 CASSNSGGGTDTQYF
TRBJ2-3 15 TRBV5-6 CASSATGVVTDTQYF
TRBJ2-7 14 TRBV11-3 CASSLGGQSYEQYF
TRBJ2-3 14 TRBV6-6 CASSVTVSTDTQYF
TRBJ2-2 13 TRBV7-2 CASSLVLTGELFF
- 13 TRBV7-9 CASTGTGRNEQYF
TRBJ2-1 14 TRBV10-3 CAIRGVAGGAEQFF
TRBJ2-2 15 TRBV30 CAWSVDRGGTGELFF
TRBJ2-5 16 TRBV10-1 CASSEPTTGNGETQYF
TRBJ2-2 14 TRBV7-9 CASSLRANTGELFF
TRBJ1-4 15 TRBV5-4 CASSVQTGSSEKLFF
TRBJ1-2 13 TRBV5-8 CASSSGQNYGYTF
TRBJ2-5 16 TRBV14 CASSQANRARRETQYF